This T cell receptor (beta chain) was found in a study of control samples from healthy donors and cancer patients. The V and J ends lost 5 bases and 8 bases respectively, with 15 bases between them. The CDR3 contains 13 residues. The germline gives CDR1 SGHAT, CDR2 FQNNGV. This table comes from immunoSEQ multiplex PCR, and its TCRdb copy is limited to in-frame clones, with some not included. The sample lists 200,000 to 250,000 clones, 85% to 95% occurring once. This chain joins TRBV11-2 and TRBJ1-2; TRBD1 might be the D (6 bases). Sequencing was performed on blood. The TCR comes from a man between 45 and 60 years old in good health. The CDR3 sequence is CASSTGTTSGYTF. The CDR3, as DNA: TGTGCCAGCAGCACGGGGACAACCTCGGGCTACACCTTC.